These 28 T cell receptor beta chains originate from one sample sequenced in a study of regulatory T cells in long-lasting Graves disease. Relying on iRepertoire HTBI primers and Arm-PCR of CDR3 regions, the team built TCR beta libraries. TCRdb itself ran the multiplex PCR reads through MiXCR, one entry per CDR3 protein. The table has hundreds of thousands of distinct CDR3 sequences, less than 20% seen once. Documented time point: newly diagnosed GD, antithyroid drugs for less than 3 months. Preparation of the TCR library used RNA extracted from PBMCs. The sequences come from peripheral blood mononuclear cells (PBMCs), collected at new diagnosis, from a patient treated with antithyroid drugs. These receptors all stem from a female donor with Graves disease.

The genes are TRBV5-1 and TRBJ2-2; the D gene is possibly TRBD2 (5 bases). The V gene's germline CDR1 is SGHRS and CDR2 YFSETQ. This CDR3 is built from 16 residues. The V end lost 2 bases, the J end lost 1 base, and 12 bases lay between the germline ends. Here the CDR3 reads CASSFTTGGNTGELFF. As DNA, the CDR3 is TGCGCCAGCAGCTTTACGACTGGAGGGAACACCGGGGAGCTGTTTTTT.

There are many counts of this clonotype. J is TRBJ1-1 and V is TRBV12-3 or TRBV12-4; D is uncertain. The CDR3 runs to 16 residues. Trimming took 1 base from V and 0 from J, leaving 12 bases between them. In nucleotides, the CDR3 is TGTGCCAGCAGTTTAGGGGCCCCTCGCCTGAACACTGAAGCTTTCTTT. This translates into CASSLGAPRLNTEAFF.

This clonotype was detected ten times or more. The chain combines TRBV6-1 with TRBJ1-2; the match to TRBD1 covers 8 bases. V shed 5 bases, J shed 8 bases, and the junction held 7 bases outside the gene matches. The CDR3 covers 13 residues. Germline V gene data show CDR1 as MNHNS and CDR2 as SASEGT. The CDR3 spells CASSRQGAGGYTF. In nucleotides, the CDR3 is TGTGCCAGCAGTCGCCAGGGGGCTGGGGGCTACACCTTC.

The table lists this clonotype with many counts. The gene calls are TRBV2 and TRBJ1-4; D might be TRBD1 (6 bases). This CDR3 has 13 residues. Trimming pared 6 bases from V and 7 bases from J, leaving 12 bases between. Germline V lookup: CDR1 SNHLY, CDR2 FYNNEI. This CDR3 is CASSPGQLEKLFF. The CDR3, as DNA: TGTGCCAGCAGCCCGGGACAACTTGAAAAACTGTTTTTT.

The chain recombines TRBV6-1 with TRBJ1-2; D is possibly TRBD1 (6 bases). Germline V gene lookup returns CDR1 MNHNS and CDR2 SASEGT. Trimming removed 5 bases at V and 0 bases at J, with 7 bases between. CDR3 length: 13 residues. CDR3 amino acids: CASSQGTNYGYTF. The CDR3 DNA reads as TGTGCCAGCAGTCAGGGGACTAACTATGGCTACACCTTC.

The sample holds many counts of this clonotype. The chain recombines TRBV24-1 with TRBJ1-2; D is ambiguous. Germline V CDR1 and CDR2: KGHDR, SFDVKD. The CDR3 spans 13 residues. Trimming pared 9 bases from V and 4 bases from J, leaving 14 bases between. The DNA for the CDR3 is TGTGCCACCCCCGCGTATAAGGCCTATGGCTACACCTTC. Translated: CATPAYKAYGYTF.

This clonotype was observed a few times. This sequence joins TRBV6-2 or TRBV6-3 and TRBJ1-6; D call uncertain. The CDR3 loop spans 13 amino acids. Germline CDR1 reads MNHEY; CDR2 reads SVGEGT. V shed 2 bases and J shed 7 bases, with 6 bases lying between them. The DNA for the CDR3 is TGTGCCAGCAGTTACGCGGCCAATTCACCCCTCCACTTT. Translating gives CASSYAANSPLHF.

This clonotype showed up just once. The chain combines TRBV5-5 with TRBJ2-1; 7 nucleotides agree with TRBD1. J was trimmed by 7 bases and V by 0 bases; bases with no gene match: 4. This CDR3 comprises 14 residues. Germline V gene data show CDR1 as SGHKS and CDR2 as YYEKEE (reference sequence). The CDR3 reads CASSLGATGNEQFF. As DNA, the CDR3 is TGTGCCAGCAGCTTGGGGGCGACAGGGAATGAGCAGTTCTTC.

This clonotype was counted at least ten times. The chain uses TRBV19 and TRBJ1-5; D is possibly TRBD1 (6 bases). In germline, CDR1 is LNHDA, CDR2 SQIVND (reference sequence). This CDR3 has 15 residues. With 9 bases removed from V and 2 bases from J, the gap between germline ends came to 17 bases. As DNA, the CDR3 is TGTGCCAGCAAATACAGGGTCGGCGGCAATCAGCCCCAGCATTTT. It is translated as CASKYRVGGNQPQHF.

As for this clonotype: This may stem from a read error, because a much larger clone lies one nucleotide away. This rearrangement joins TRBV6-2 or TRBV6-3 to TRBJ1-2; D might be TRBD1 (6 bases). The CDR3 has 14 residues. Germline CDR1 MNHEY, CDR2 SVGEGT. The ends were cut back, 11 bases at V and 2 bases at J, with 18 bases in the middle. In DNA form, the CDR3 reads TGTGCCCTGCGGATCCCAGGGGCCAACTATGGCTACACCTTC. It is translated as CALRIPGANYGYTF.

This clonotype was detected ten times or more. The chain employs TRBV15 and TRBJ1-1; D not resolved. Trimming stripped 5 bases from V and 2 bases from J, with 9 bases between. This CDR3 comprises 13 residues. Looked up from germline, CDR1 is LNHNV and CDR2 is YYDKDF (reference sequence). The DNA for the CDR3 is TGTGCCACCAGCGATCGTCCCAACACTGAAGCTTTCTTT. Translation: CATSDRPNTEAFF.

This clonotype was seen ten or more times. The chain links TRBV6-1 to TRBJ1-2; a weak D match, TRBD1 (6 bases). The germline gives CDR1 MNHNS, CDR2 SASEGT. V lost 7 bases to trimming and J lost 6 bases, with 15 bases between them. This CDR3 region has 13 residues. DNA of the CDR3: TGTGCCAGCACCCAAAGACAGGCCGATGGCTACACCTTC. The encoded protein is CASTQRQADGYTF.

This clonotype was counted a few times. One base away lies a much larger clone, so this may be a sequencing read error. V is TRBV6-4 and J is TRBJ1-1; no clear D. The CDR3 loop spans 16 amino acids. The germline V gene has CDR1 MRHNA and CDR2 SNTAGT. The CDR3 DNA reads as TGTGCCAGCAGTCCGCGGAGTGCGGAGGCGAACACTGAAGCTCTCTTT. Translating it yields CASSPRSAEANTEALF.

This clonotype has a count of ten or more. A junction boundary mismatches the germline segment, possibly from a read error. This rearrangement joins TRBV10-2 to TRBJ1-1; D gene unclear. CDR3 size: 17 residues. The germline V gene has CDR1 WSHSY and CDR2 SAAADI. CDR3 region: CASSYSVRSRGDTEAFF. The DNA of the CDR3 is TGTGCCAGCAGTTACTCGGTACGATCCCGCGGGGACACTGAAGCTTTCTTT.

The chain has TRBV5-1 and TRBJ1-6; TRBD1 matches 8 bases. This CDR3 spans 16 amino acids. The V and J ends lost 3 bases and 8 bases, in that order; junction bases with no gene match: 10. Germline values: CDR1 SGHRS, CDR2 YFSETQ. The CDR3 sequence: CASSSSSGQGDSPLHF. The CDR3 nucleotides read TGCGCCAGCAGCTCCTCGTCCGGACAGGGAGATTCACCCCTCCACTTT.

This clonotype was detected ten times or more. The V call is TRBV5-6, the J call TRBJ1-2; D is possibly TRBD1 (6 bases). The CDR3 runs 13 residues. Trimming took off 1 base at V and 10 bases at J, with 14 bases between the two ends. Looked up from germline, CDR1 is SGHDT and CDR2 is YYEEEE. This CDR3 reads CASSLSGTLIYTF. The CDR3 DNA reads as TGTGCCAGCAGCTTGTCCGGGACACTCATCTACACCTTC.

Worth noting for this clonotype: This likely reflects a read error, since a far larger clone is one base away. This chain joins TRBV12-3 or TRBV12-4 and TRBJ2-4; TRBD1 aligns across 7 bases. There are 17 residues in the CDR3. The V segment lost 1 base and the J segment 13 bases; nucleotides outside the gene matches: 19. CDR3 DNA: TGTGCCAGCAGTTTAGACCGGACAGGCCACTCCTACAATGAGCAGTACTTC. Translating it yields CASSLDRTGHSYNEQYF.

This clonotype was detected many times. The CDR3 region has the DNA TGCGCCAGCAGCTTGGAGCCTGGGACAGACTCCTATAATTCACCCCTCCACTTT. Its translation is CASSLEPGTDSYNSPLHF. The chain is built from TRBV5-1 and TRBJ1-6; 7 nucleotides line up with TRBD1. CDR3 length: 18 residues. CDR1 is SGHRS, CDR2 YFSETQ, per germline. The ends lost 0 bases at V and 0 bases at J; junction bases unmatched: 6.

This clonotype was seen repeatedly, ten times or more. The chain joins TRBV14 to TRBJ2-1, with D unclear. This CDR3 comprises 14 residues. Trimming shortened V by 3 bases and J by 11 bases, and 17 bases separated the two germline ends. Looked up from germline, CDR1 is SGHDN and CDR2 is FVKESK. The CDR3 region is CASSQMGLLNQQFF. Here the CDR3 DNA reads TGTGCCAGCAGCCAGATGGGCCTACTTAATCAGCAGTTCTTC. Full variable domain (remainder filled in from reference TRBV14 and TRBJ2-1): EAGVTQFPSHSVIEKGQTVTLRCDPISGHDNLYWYRRVMGKEIKFLLHFVKESKQDESGMPNNRFLAERTGGTYSTLKVQPAELEDSGVYFCASSQMGLLNQQFFGPGTRLTVL.

The table lists this clonotype with many counts. J is TRBJ2-4 and V is TRBV6-1; D remains unclear. From germline, CDR1 is MNHNS and CDR2 SASEGT. V lost 6 bases and J 0 bases, leaving 6 bases between the germline ends. The CDR3 is 13 residues long. This chain's CDR3 is CASRGGAKNIQYF. CDR3 DNA sequence: TGTGCCAGCAGGGGCGGAGCCAAAAACATTCAGTACTTC.

This clonotype occurred a few times. V is TRBV10-1 and J is TRBJ2-7; perhaps D is TRBD1 or TRBD2 (6 bases each). V gave up 10 bases and J gave up 5 bases, with 18 bases separating them. Germline assignment: CDR1 WNHNN and CDR2 SYGVQD (reference sequence). The CDR3 length is 13 residues. CDR3 residues: CATAGGPGDEQYF. CDR3 nucleotide sequence: TGCGCCACTGCTGGGGGCCCGGGGGACGAGCAGTACTTC.

As to this clonotype: A much larger clone is a single base away; this may be a read error. The chain has TRBV7-9 and TRBJ2-7, with D hard to call. V lost 8 bases and J 6 bases, leaving 17 bases between the germline ends. The CDR3 has 13 amino acids. Germline CDR1 SEHNR, CDR2 FQNEAQ (reference sequence). The DNA of the CDR3 is TGTGCCAGCGGCTCCTCAACGATCACCGAGCAGTACTTC. Protein product: CASGSSTITEQYF.

V usage is TRBV19 and J usage is TRBJ2-7, with 12 bases fitting TRBD1. The J segment lost 5 bases and the V segment lost 0 bases, leaving 8 bases of the junction unmatched. The CDR3 covers 17 residues. Germline CDR1 reads LNHDA; CDR2 reads SQIVND (reference sequence). CDR3 loop: CASSIDHGTGGPDEQYF. The DNA of the CDR3 is TGTGCCAGTAGTATAGACCACGGGACAGGGGGCCCAGACGAGCAGTACTTC.

The table lists this clonotype with many counts. The chain couples TRBV5-1 to TRBJ2-1; D is uncertain. The ends were cut back, 0 bases at V and 9 bases at J, with 16 bases in the middle. Germline V gives CDR1 SGHRS, CDR2 YFSETQ. This CDR3 region has 15 residues. CDR3 sequence: CASSLDIGSVGEQFF. As DNA, the CDR3 is TGCGCCAGCAGCTTGGACATAGGGTCGGTCGGTGAGCAGTTCTTC.

This clonotype was counted many times. The chain employs TRBV19 and TRBJ2-1; 9 bases align to TRBD1. V trimming: 9 bases; J trimming: 4 bases; junction bases outside the gene matches: 10. CDR1 is LNHDA and CDR2 is SQIVND in the germline V gene (reference sequence). The CDR3 sequence is 15 residues long. CDR3 DNA: TGTGCCAGCACTCCGGCGGGACAGGGTTACAATGAGCAGTTCTTC. This encodes CASTPAGQGYNEQFF.

The table lists this clonotype with a few counts. The rearrangement links TRBV20-1 to TRBJ1-1; D unclear. This CDR3 has 12 amino acids. Germline assignment: CDR1 DFQATT and CDR2 SNEGSKA (reference sequence). The CDR3 nucleotides are TGCGCGTTGGGAGAATCGAACACTGAAGCTTTCTTT. It yields the protein CALGESNTEAFF.

At least ten counts were recorded for this clonotype. The chain links TRBV27 to TRBJ2-1; TRBD2 agrees at 9 bases. The CDR3 is made up of 15 amino acids. With 4 bases clipped from V and 5 bases from J, the junction kept 6 bases outside the gene matches. The germline V gene encodes CDR1 MNHEY and CDR2 SMNVEV (reference sequence). This chain's CDR3 is CASSSAGGPHNEQFF. Written as DNA, the CDR3 is TGTGCCAGCAGTTCGGCGGGAGGGCCCCACAATGAGCAGTTCTTC.

Comment on this clonotype: Possible read error: a much larger clone is one base away. The gene calls are TRBV5-4 and TRBJ1-2; 7 nucleotides line up with TRBD1. This CDR3 comprises 13 residues. The J segment lost 5 bases and the V segment lost 9 bases, leaving 10 bases of the junction unmatched. The germline gives CDR1 SGHNT, CDR2 YYREEE (reference sequence). CDR3 in amino acids: CANIPRDSYGYTF. The CDR3 DNA reads as TGTGCCAACATTCCCCGGGACAGTTATGGCTACACCTTC.